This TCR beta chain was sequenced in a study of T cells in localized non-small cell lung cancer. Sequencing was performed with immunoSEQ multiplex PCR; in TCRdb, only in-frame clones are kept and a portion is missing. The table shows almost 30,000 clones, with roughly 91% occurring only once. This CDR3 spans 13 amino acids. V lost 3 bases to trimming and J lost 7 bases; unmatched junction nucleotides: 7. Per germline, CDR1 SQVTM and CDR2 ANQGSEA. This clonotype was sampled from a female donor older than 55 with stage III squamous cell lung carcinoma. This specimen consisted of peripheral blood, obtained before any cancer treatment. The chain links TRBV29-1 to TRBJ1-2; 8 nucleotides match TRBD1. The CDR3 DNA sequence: TGCAGCGTTGACCGCCAGGGGGCCGGTGGCTACACCTTC. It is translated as CSVDRQGAGGYTF.